These 18 T cell receptor beta chains were all obtained from the same sample, sequenced in a study of CD8+ T cells in alopecia areata (dated 2018 in TCRdb). The library was made by the immunoSEQ multiplex PCR assay. For TCR sequencing, RNA was extracted from every sample and reverse transcribed into cDNA to serve as template. As stored in TCRdb, this immuneACCESS dataset retains in-frame rearrangements with V and J assigned. A fraction of the clones does not appear; measured against another copy, unresolved V genes explain less than half of the discrepancy, and the remainder lacks a known reason. The sample data list more than 200,000 clones, and around two thirds of these were observed just once. The ten largest clones take up around 1.2% of the sample. The time point label, read with the paper, signifies: baseline before oral tofacitinib. Source: CD4+ T cells sorted from blood, taken at week 0. These receptors came from a human donor with alopecia areata.

On this clone itself: The sample contains more than one DNA sequence encoding this CDR3. The chain carries TRBV29-1 and TRBJ2-7; D gene ambiguous. V was trimmed by 4 bases and J by 4 bases, leaving 5 bases between them. The germline V gene has CDR1 SQVTM and CDR2 ANQGSEA. The CDR3 is 10 residues long. In DNA, the CDR3 is TGCAGCGTTGGGTCGTACGAGCAGTACTTC. This codes for CSVGSYEQYF.

V usage is TRBV30 and J usage is TRBJ1-5, with D perhaps TRBD1 (5 bases). The CDR3 is made up of 13 amino acids. Germline V lookup: CDR1 GTSNPN, CDR2 SVGIG (reference sequence). V was shortened by 1 base and J by 11 bases, with 15 bases between the two germline ends. This chain's CDR3 is CAWSERDRGAQHF. The CDR3 DNA sequence: TGTGCCTGGAGTGAACGGGACCGTGGAGCCCAGCATTTT.

The chain combines TRBV9 with TRBJ2-3, with 7 bases lining up with TRBD2. J gave up 0 bases and V 2 bases, and 0 bases lay outside the gene matches. CDR1 is SGDLS and CDR2 is YYNGEE in the germline V gene. The CDR3 length is 14 residues. CDR3 loop: CASSVRGSTDTQYF. In DNA, the CDR3 is TGTGCCAGCAGCGTGCGGGGGAGCACAGATACGCAGTATTTT.

The CDR3 nucleotides are TGCGCCAGCAGCCTTACGTCAGGGAACTATGGCTACACCTTC. This encodes CASSLTSGNYGYTF. The chain employs TRBV5-1 and TRBJ1-2; weak D call: TRBD1 (5 bases). This CDR3 comprises 14 residues. V lost 4 bases and J lost 2, with 12 bases in between. Germline V CDR1 and CDR2: SGHRS, YFSETQ.

This chain joins TRBV19 and TRBJ2-7; D call uncertain. Germline V gene sequence: CDR1 LNHDA, CDR2 SQIVND (reference sequence). This CDR3 region has 13 residues. With 10 bases removed from V and 0 bases from J, the gap between germline ends came to 13 bases. The CDR3 is CATRDTSSYEQYF. In nucleotides, the CDR3 is TGTGCCACCCGAGACACGAGCTCCTACGAGCAGTACTTC.

This clone appeared a few times. The chain joins TRBV29-1 to TRBJ2-5; D call uncertain. Germline CDR1 is SQVTM and CDR2 is ANQGSEA. Trimming cost V 0 bases and J 1 base, with 6 bases left between them. The CDR3 has 13 amino acids. The CDR3 DNA reads as TGCAGCGTTGAAGATGCAGGCCAAGAGACCCAGTACTTC. Its translation is CSVEDAGQETQYF.

This clone was counted between two and nine times. This chain uses TRBV5-6 with TRBJ1-4; D is uncertain. Trimming removed 3 bases from V and 5 bases from J, with 11 bases in between. The CDR3 totals 14 residues. The germline V gene has CDR1 SGHDT and CDR2 YYEEEE. The CDR3 sequence: CASSSGFRNEKLFF. CDR3 nucleotides: TGTGCCAGCAGCTCGGGGTTCCGGAATGAAAAACTGTTTTTT.

The sample holds a few counts of this clone. The rearrangement joins TRBV2 to TRBJ2-2; no definite D call. From germline, CDR1 is SNHLY and CDR2 FYNNEI. This CDR3 has 13 residues. V was trimmed by 3 bases and J by 3 bases, leaving 5 bases between them. The CDR3 sequence: CASSEGYTGELFF. CDR3 nucleotide sequence: TGTGCCAGCAGTGAGGGTTACACCGGGGAGCTGTTTTTT.

The V gene is TRBV2, the J gene TRBJ2-1; possibly TRBD1 for D (5 bases). The CDR3 length is 11 residues. The germline V and J ends were trimmed by 6 bases and 10 bases, with 10 bases remaining between them. Per the germline V gene, CDR1 is SNHLY and CDR2 is FYNNEI. CDR3 protein: CASRRTREQFF. For the CDR3, the DNA is TGTGCCAGCAGAAGGACAAGAGAGCAGTTCTTC.

The rearrangement uses TRBV30 and TRBJ2-1; perhaps TRBD1 as D (5 bases). V gave up 3 bases and J gave up 6 bases, with 12 bases separating them. The germline gives CDR1 GTSNPN, CDR2 SVGIG (reference sequence). The CDR3 is 13 amino acids. As DNA, the CDR3 is TGTGCCTGGAGCAGACAGCCGATCAATGAGCAGTTCTTC. Residues: CAWSRQPINEQFF.

The genes are TRBV29-1 and TRBJ1-2, with 7 bases that match TRBD1. This CDR3 spans 12 amino acids. CDR1 and CDR2 from the germline V gene are SQVTM and ANQGSEA. V was pared by 2 bases and J by 8 bases, with 5 bases of the junction left unmatched. The CDR3 protein is CSVEKDRKGYTF. DNA of the CDR3: TGCAGCGTTGAAAAGGACAGGAAGGGCTACACCTTC.

The chain carries TRBV18 and TRBJ1-2, with 9 nucleotides matching TRBD1. The CDR3 extends over 15 amino acids. J gave up 7 bases and V 3 bases, and 9 bases lay outside the gene matches. Germline CDR1 and CDR2: KGHSH and LQKENI. CDR3 DNA sequence: TGTGCCAGCTCACCCCTAGGACAGGGGATCGGTGGCTACACCTTC. Residues: CASSPLGQGIGGYTF.

This clone was detected a few times. V gene TRBV29-1 combines with J gene TRBJ2-5; no clear D. CDR1 SQVTM and CDR2 ANQGSEA come from the germline V gene. V lost 7 bases to trimming and J lost 1 base, with 10 bases between them. The CDR3 covers 12 residues. DNA of the CDR3: TGCAGCGGCGCCGGGTCCCAAGAGACCCAGTACTTC. It translates to CSGAGSQETQYF.

The chain has TRBV15 and TRBJ2-1; 14 bases map to TRBD2. Germline trimming cut 3 bases from V and 8 bases from J; bases unmatched to any gene: 9. In germline, CDR1 is LNHNV, CDR2 YYDKDF (reference sequence). CDR3 length: 17 amino acids. CDR3 nucleotides: TGTGCCACCAGCAGGGGACTAGCGGGGGCCCTTTTGCATGAGCAGTTCTTC. This encodes CATSRGLAGALLHEQFF.

This clone came up a few times. The chain uses TRBV6-5 and TRBJ2-7; D is unclear. V was shortened by 7 bases and J by 2 bases, with 18 bases between the two germline ends. In germline, CDR1 is MNHEY, CDR2 SVGAGI. This CDR3 contains 15 residues. In nucleotides, the CDR3 is TGTGCCAGCACCTTTCTCTCCCGGCGTCCCTACGAGCAGTACTTC. This gives the protein CASTFLSRRPYEQYF.

The chain joins TRBV29-1 to TRBJ2-3, with 7 bases fitting TRBD1. V lost 6 bases, J lost 4 bases, and 4 bases stayed unmatched. This CDR3 is 12 amino acids long. Germline CDR1 and CDR2: SQVTM and ANQGSEA. The CDR3 DNA reads as TGCAGCGTAGATGACAGGGCAGATACGCAGTATTTT. Translating it yields CSVDDRADTQYF.

This clone was seen a few times. The rearrangement links TRBV5-1 to TRBJ2-7; TRBD1 or TRBD2 may be the D gene (5 bases each). Trimming removed 0 bases at V and 3 bases at J, with 7 bases between. CDR3 size: 13 residues. The germline gives CDR1 SGHRS, CDR2 YFSETQ. This CDR3 reads CASSLDGGYEQYF. The CDR3 DNA reads as TGCGCCAGCAGCTTGGATGGGGGCTACGAGCAGTACTTC.

The chain uses TRBV30 and TRBJ1-2; D unclear. V lost 4 bases to trimming and J lost 4 bases, with 13 bases between them. Germline CDR1 GTSNPN, CDR2 SVGIG (reference sequence). The CDR3 runs to 13 residues. The CDR3, as DNA: TGTGCCTGGAACCCATGGCCGAGCTATGGCTACACCTTC. Amino acid sequence: CAWNPWPSYGYTF.